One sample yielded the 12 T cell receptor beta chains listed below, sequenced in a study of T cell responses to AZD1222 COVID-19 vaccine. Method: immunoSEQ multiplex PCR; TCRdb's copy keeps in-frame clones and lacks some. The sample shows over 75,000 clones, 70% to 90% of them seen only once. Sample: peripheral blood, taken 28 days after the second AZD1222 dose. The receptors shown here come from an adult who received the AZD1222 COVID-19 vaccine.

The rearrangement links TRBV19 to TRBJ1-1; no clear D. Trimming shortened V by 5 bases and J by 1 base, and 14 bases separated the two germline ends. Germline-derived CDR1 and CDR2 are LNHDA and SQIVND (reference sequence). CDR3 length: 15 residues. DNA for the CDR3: TGTGCCAGTAGTCCCCTCCGAGGCGGGAACACTGAAGCTTTCTTT. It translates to CASSPLRGGNTEAFF.

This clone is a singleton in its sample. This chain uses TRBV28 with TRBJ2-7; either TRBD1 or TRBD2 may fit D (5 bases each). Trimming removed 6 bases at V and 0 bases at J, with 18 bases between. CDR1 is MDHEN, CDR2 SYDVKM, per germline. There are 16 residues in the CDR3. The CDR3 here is CASSQPFGTSSYEQYF. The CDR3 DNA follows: TGTGCCAGCAGCCAACCGTTTGGGACCTCCTCCTACGAGCAGTACTTC. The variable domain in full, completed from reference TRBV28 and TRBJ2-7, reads DVKVTQSSRYLVKRTGEKVFLECVQDMDHENMFWYRQDPGLGLRLIYFSYDVKMKEKGDIPEGYSVSREKKERFSLILESASTNQTSMYLCASSQPFGTSSYEQYFGPGTRLTVT.

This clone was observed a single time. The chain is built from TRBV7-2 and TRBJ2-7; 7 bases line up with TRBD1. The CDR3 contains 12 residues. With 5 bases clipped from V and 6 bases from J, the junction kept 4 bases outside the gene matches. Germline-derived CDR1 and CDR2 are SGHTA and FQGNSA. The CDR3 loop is CASSPRQGEQYF. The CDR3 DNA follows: TGTGCCAGCAGCCCTAGACAGGGCGAGCAGTACTTC.

This CDR3 is CASSQTSGTGDQPQHF. The CDR3 DNA reads as TGTGCCAGCAGCCAGACATCCGGGACAGGGGATCAGCCCCAGCATTTT. V gene TRBV4-2 combines with J gene TRBJ1-5; TRBD1 aligns across 10 bases. The CDR3 consists of 16 residues. V shed 3 bases, J shed 5 bases, and the junction held 7 bases outside the gene matches. The germline V gene has CDR1 LGHNA and CDR2 YNFKEQ.

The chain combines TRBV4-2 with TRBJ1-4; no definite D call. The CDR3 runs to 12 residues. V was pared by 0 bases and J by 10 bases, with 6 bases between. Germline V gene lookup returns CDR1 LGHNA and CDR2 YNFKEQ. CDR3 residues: CASSQDWGKLFF. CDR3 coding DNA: TGTGCCAGCAGCCAAGATTGGGGAAAACTGTTTTTT.

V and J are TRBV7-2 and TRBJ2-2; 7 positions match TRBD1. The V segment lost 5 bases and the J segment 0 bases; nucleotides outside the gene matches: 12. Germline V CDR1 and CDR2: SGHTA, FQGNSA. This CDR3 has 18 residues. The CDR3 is CASSLKHAQGPNTGELFF. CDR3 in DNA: TGTGCCAGCAGCCTCAAGCATGCACAGGGGCCGAACACCGGGGAGCTGTTTTTT.

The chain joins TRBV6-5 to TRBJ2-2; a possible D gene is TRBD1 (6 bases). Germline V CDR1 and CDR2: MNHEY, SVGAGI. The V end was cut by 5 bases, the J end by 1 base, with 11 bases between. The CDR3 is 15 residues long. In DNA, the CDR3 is TGTGCCAGCAGTCCCGACAGGATGAACACCGGGGAGCTGTTTTTT. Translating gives CASSPDRMNTGELFF.

The CDR3 region is CASSSDQGATDTQYF. The CDR3 DNA follows: TGTGCCAGCAGCTCAGACCAGGGGGCCACAGATACGCAGTATTTT. The rearrangement joins TRBV7-9 to TRBJ2-3, with 8 bases lining up with TRBD1. CDR3 length: 15 amino acids. CDR1 is SEHNR and CDR2 is FQNEAQ in the germline V gene (reference sequence). With 4 bases clipped from V and 2 bases from J, the junction kept 5 bases outside the gene matches. The full variable domain, its missing parts supplied by reference TRBV7-9 and TRBJ2-3, is DTGVSQNPRHKITKRGQNVTFRCDPISEHNRLYWYRQTLGQGPEFLTYFQNEAQLEKSRLLSDRFSAERPKGSFSTLEIQRTEQGDSAMYLCASSSDQGATDTQYFGPGTRLTVL.

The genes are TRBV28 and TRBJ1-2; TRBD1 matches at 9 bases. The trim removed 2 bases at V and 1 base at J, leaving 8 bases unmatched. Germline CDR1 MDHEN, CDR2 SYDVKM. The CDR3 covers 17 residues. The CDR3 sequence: CASSLRTGVVGNYGYTF. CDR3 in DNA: TGTGCCAGCAGTTTAAGGACAGGGGTTGTCGGTAACTATGGCTACACCTTC.

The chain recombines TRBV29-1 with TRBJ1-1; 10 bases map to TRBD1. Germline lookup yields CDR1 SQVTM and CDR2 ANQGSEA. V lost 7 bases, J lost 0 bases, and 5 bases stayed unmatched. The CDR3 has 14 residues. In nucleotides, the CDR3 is TGCAGCGGTGACGGACAGGGGGTGAACACTGAAGCTTTCTTT. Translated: CSGDGQGVNTEAFF.

This CDR3 reads CASSQEGQEPNEKLFF. For the CDR3, the DNA is TGCGCCAGCAGCCAAGAGGGCCAGGAACCTAATGAAAAACTGTTTTTT. This sequence joins TRBV4-1 and TRBJ1-4, with D hard to call. The V gene's germline CDR1 is MGHRA and CDR2 YSYEKL. Trimming pared 0 bases from V and 3 bases from J, leaving 11 bases between. This CDR3 has 16 residues.

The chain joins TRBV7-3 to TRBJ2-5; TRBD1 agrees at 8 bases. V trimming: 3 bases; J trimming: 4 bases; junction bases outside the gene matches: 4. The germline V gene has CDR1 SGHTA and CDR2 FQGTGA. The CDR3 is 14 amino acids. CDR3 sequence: CASSLQGARETQYF. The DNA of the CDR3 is TGTGCCAGCAGCTTGCAGGGGGCACGAGAGACCCAGTACTTC. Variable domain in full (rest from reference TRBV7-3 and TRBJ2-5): GAGVSQTPSNKVTEKGKYVELRCDPISGHTALYWYRQSLGQGPEFLIYFQGTGAADDSGLPNDRFFAVRPEGSVSTLKIQRTERGDSAVYLCASSLQGARETQYFGPGTRLLVL.